What follows are 20 T cell receptor beta chains derived from one specimen sequenced in a study of blood T cell repertoires in COVID-19. TCRdb keeps only in-frame clones here, not all; method: immunoSEQ multiplex PCR. The top ten hold 15% to 20% of the sample, which has tens of thousands of clones, roughly four fifths seen once. The sample consisted of peripheral blood. The receptors were sampled from a human donor in a cohort sampled during active or convalescent COVID-19.

This clone was counted between two and nine times. The chain has TRBV24-1 and TRBJ1-2; a possible D gene is TRBD1 (6 bases). Deletions cut 3 bases from V and 1 base from J, with 8 bases between. CDR1 and CDR2 from the germline V gene are KGHDR and SFDVKD. The CDR3 totals 14 residues. The CDR3 DNA follows: TGTGCCACCAGTGATCGGGACAATAACTATGGCTACACCTTC. Its translation: CATSDRDNNYGYTF.

A single count supports this clone. The chain is built from TRBV28 and TRBJ2-2; possible D gene TRBD2, 6 bases. Germline V gene data show CDR1 as MDHEN and CDR2 as SYDVKM. The CDR3 extends over 14 amino acids. Trimming pared 2 bases from V and 7 bases from J, leaving 11 bases between. CDR3 nucleotides: TGTGCCAGCAGTTTACAGGGAGGCGGCGGGGAGCTGTTTTTT. Protein sequence: CASSLQGGGGELFF.

The chain joins TRBV28 to TRBJ1-2; D is undetermined. V was cut by 8 bases and J by 4 bases, with 14 bases left in between. Germline V gives CDR1 MDHEN, CDR2 SYDVKM. This CDR3 comprises 13 residues. The CDR3 DNA reads as TGTGCCAGCGGATCTGTACGGGGCTATGGCTACACCTTC. Protein sequence: CASGSVRGYGYTF.

This chain connects TRBV19 to TRBJ1-1; 7 positions agree with TRBD1. This CDR3 spans 13 amino acids. CDR1 and CDR2 (germline): LNHDA, SQIVND (reference sequence). Germline trimming cut 8 bases from V and 6 bases from J; bases unmatched to any gene: 9. CDR3 in amino acids: CASLDRVGAEAFF. The CDR3 DNA is TGTGCCAGTTTAGACAGGGTGGGGGCTGAAGCTTTCTTT.

This rearrangement joins TRBV20-1 to TRBJ2-3, with a tentative D call TRBD2 (5 bases). CDR3 length: 11 amino acids. The ends were cut back, 6 bases at V and 14 bases at J, with 18 bases in the middle. Germline V gives CDR1 DFQATT, CDR2 SNEGSKA (reference sequence). Here the CDR3 DNA reads TGCAGTGCCGGGCGGGCGGCTAACGGGTATTTT. Protein: CSAGRAANGYF.

The V call is TRBV30, the J call TRBJ1-2, with D maybe TRBD1 (5 bases). V was cut by 2 bases and J by 3 bases, with 13 bases left in between. The CDR3 consists of 14 residues. Germline CDR1 GTSNPN, CDR2 SVGIG (reference sequence). The CDR3 region has the DNA TGTGCCTGGAGTTCCGGGAGGGGAGACTATGGCTACACCTTC. Protein sequence: CAWSSGRGDYGYTF.

The genes are TRBV18 and TRBJ1-1; the match to TRBD1 covers 9 bases. Germline V lookup: CDR1 KGHSH, CDR2 LQKENI. The CDR3 has 15 residues. With 5 bases clipped from V and 10 bases from J, the junction kept 14 bases outside the gene matches. The CDR3 nucleotides are TGTGCCAGCTCAAAAGGCGACAGGGGGGAGATCGTAGCTTTCTTT. Translated, it gives CASSKGDRGEIVAFF.

The J gene is TRBJ1-2, the V gene TRBV18; 8 bases match TRBD1. The germline gives CDR1 KGHSH, CDR2 LQKENI. This CDR3 is 13 amino acids long. The CDR3, as DNA: TGTGCTGTCCGACAGGGGATGGGCTATGGCTACACCTTC. This sequence encodes CAVRQGMGYGYTF.

The rearrangement uses TRBV27 and TRBJ2-1, with 10 bases lining up with TRBD2. From germline, CDR1 is MNHEY and CDR2 SMNVEV (reference sequence). Trimming removed 0 bases from V and 0 bases from J; junction bases left unmatched: 14. This CDR3 is built from 21 residues. Here the CDR3 reads CASSLSLLSGGHYSSYNEQFF. In DNA, the CDR3 is TGTGCCAGCAGTTTATCTTTGCTTAGCGGGGGGCACTATAGCTCCTACAATGAGCAGTTCTTC.

The genes are TRBV5-3 and TRBJ1-3, with 12 bases matching TRBD1. TRBV5-3 is assigned to the ORF class and has an uncertain function. V lost 4 bases, J lost 0 bases, and 8 bases stayed unmatched. This CDR3 is built from 18 residues. In DNA, the CDR3 is TGTGCCAGAAGCCCCGGGACAGGGGGCCGTTACTCTGGAAACACCATATATTTT. Translation gives CARSPGTGGRYSGNTIYF.

The chain joins TRBV18 to TRBJ2-7, with TRBD1 matching 10 bases. The CDR3 is 14 residues long. V lost 6 bases to trimming and J lost 6 bases; unmatched junction nucleotides: 8. Germline CDR1 KGHSH, CDR2 LQKENI. The CDR3 region is CASSLVGQGTEQYF. Written as DNA, the CDR3 is TGTGCCAGCTCCTTAGTGGGACAGGGGACCGAGCAGTACTTC.

This chain connects TRBV27 to TRBJ1-5, with TRBD1 identical over 7 bases. The germline CDR1 and CDR2 sequences are MNHEY and SMNVEV (reference sequence). The length of the CDR3 is 15 residues. Trimming cost V 0 bases and J 5 bases; bases outside gene matches: 4. The CDR3 DNA sequence: TGTGCCAGCAGTTTATCTGTTCAGGGGGATCAGCCCCAGCATTTT. It encodes CASSLSVQGDQPQHF.

V usage is TRBV11-2 and J usage is TRBJ1-2; D is undetermined. Germline V gives CDR1 SGHAT, CDR2 FQNNGV. The CDR3 extends over 15 amino acids. V lost 2 bases and J lost 1, with 11 bases in between. The CDR3 DNA reads TGTGCCAGCAGCTTACGGACTTCGGATAACTATGGCTACACCTTC. It translates to CASSLRTSDNYGYTF.

The J gene is TRBJ2-3, the V gene TRBV19, with 8 bases lining up with TRBD2. V dropped 4 bases and J dropped 1; count of bases not matched to a gene: 4. CDR1 and CDR2 (germline): LNHDA, SQIVND (reference sequence). The CDR3 loop spans 15 amino acids. As DNA, the CDR3 is TGTGCCAGTAGTAGGGCGGGGGGCGGCACAGATACGCAGTATTTT. As protein: CASSRAGGGTDTQYF.

Here the CDR3 reads CASSESRSFGAFF. The CDR3 region has the DNA TGCGCCAGCAGTGAGTCTCGGTCCTTTGGAGCTTTCTTT. This rearrangement joins TRBV10-1 to TRBJ1-1; D gene uncertain. Germline values: CDR1 WNHNN, CDR2 SYGVQD (reference sequence). Trimming removed 0 bases from V and 10 bases from J, with 12 bases in between. The CDR3 spans 13 residues.

The chain combines TRBV28 with TRBJ2-5, with 8 bases identical to TRBD2. V dropped 8 bases and J dropped 5; count of bases not matched to a gene: 19. The germline V gene encodes CDR1 MDHEN and CDR2 SYDVKM. This CDR3 is built from 17 residues. CDR3 coding DNA: TGTGCCAGCGCCCTGACGAGCGGGAGAGGGTTGAAGGAGACCCAGTACTTC. It translates to CASALTSGRGLKETQYF.

The V call is TRBV6-6, the J call TRBJ2-1; 7 nucleotides line up with TRBD1. The germline V gene encodes CDR1 MNHNY and CDR2 SVGAGI (reference sequence). The CDR3 has 13 residues. The V segment lost 6 bases and the J segment 6 bases; nucleotides outside the gene matches: 5. CDR3 sequence: CASRLQGSNEQFF. The CDR3 coding sequence is TGTGCCAGCAGACTACAGGGGTCCAATGAGCAGTTCTTC.

The chain uses TRBV12-3 or TRBV12-4 and TRBJ1-5, with unresolved D. The CDR3 length is 13 residues. With 2 bases removed from V and 6 bases from J, the gap between germline ends came to 8 bases. The CDR3 DNA follows: TGTGCCAGCAGTTTAATAGGAGGTCAGCCCCAGCATTTT. It yields the protein CASSLIGGQPQHF.

This chain joins TRBV28 and TRBJ2-5, with TRBD2 identical over 9 bases. The CDR3 totals 14 residues. Germline assignment: CDR1 MDHEN and CDR2 SYDVKM. V trimming: 7 bases; J trimming: 5 bases; junction bases outside the gene matches: 8. Here the CDR3 reads CASTAGGLMETQYF. The CDR3 coding sequence is TGTGCCAGCACCGCGGGGGGGCTCATGGAGACCCAGTACTTC.

The rearrangement uses TRBV6-5 and TRBJ1-6; TRBD1 aligns across 7 bases. With V trimmed by 7 bases and J by 7 bases, 10 bases remained unmatched. Per the germline V gene, CDR1 is MNHEY and CDR2 is SVGAGI. The CDR3 covers 15 residues. The CDR3 loop reads CASTVGGQRNSPLHF. CDR3 DNA: TGTGCCAGCACCGTCGGGGGACAGAGAAATTCACCCCTCCACTTT.